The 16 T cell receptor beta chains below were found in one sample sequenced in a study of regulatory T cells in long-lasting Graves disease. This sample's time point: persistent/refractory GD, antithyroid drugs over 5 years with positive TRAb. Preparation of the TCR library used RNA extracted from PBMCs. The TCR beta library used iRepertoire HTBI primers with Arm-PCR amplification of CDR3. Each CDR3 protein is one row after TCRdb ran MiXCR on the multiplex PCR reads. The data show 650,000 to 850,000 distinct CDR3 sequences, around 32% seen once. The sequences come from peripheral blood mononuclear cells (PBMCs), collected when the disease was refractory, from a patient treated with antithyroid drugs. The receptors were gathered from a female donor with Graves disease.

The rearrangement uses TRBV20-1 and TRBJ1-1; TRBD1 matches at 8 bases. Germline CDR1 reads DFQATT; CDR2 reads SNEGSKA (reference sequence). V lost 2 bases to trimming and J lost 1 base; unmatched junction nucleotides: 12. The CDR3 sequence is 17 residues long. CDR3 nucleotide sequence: TGCAGTGCTAGAAACCAATACAGGGGGTCGGGGAACACTGAAGCTTTCTTT. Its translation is CSARNQYRGSGNTEAFF.

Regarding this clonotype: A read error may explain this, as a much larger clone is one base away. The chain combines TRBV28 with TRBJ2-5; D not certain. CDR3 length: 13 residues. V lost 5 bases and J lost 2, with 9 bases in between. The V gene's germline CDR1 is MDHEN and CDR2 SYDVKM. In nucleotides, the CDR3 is TGTGCCAGCAGTCGCGCAGCACAAGAGACCCAGTACTTC. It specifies CASSRAAQETQYF.

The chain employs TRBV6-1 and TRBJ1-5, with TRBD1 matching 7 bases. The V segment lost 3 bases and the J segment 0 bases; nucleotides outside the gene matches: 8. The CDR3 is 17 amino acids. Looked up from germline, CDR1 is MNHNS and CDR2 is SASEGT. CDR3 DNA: TGTGCCAGCAGTGATGGGGACAGAGATTATAGCAATCAGCCCCAGCATTTT. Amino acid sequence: CASSDGDRDYSNQPQHF.

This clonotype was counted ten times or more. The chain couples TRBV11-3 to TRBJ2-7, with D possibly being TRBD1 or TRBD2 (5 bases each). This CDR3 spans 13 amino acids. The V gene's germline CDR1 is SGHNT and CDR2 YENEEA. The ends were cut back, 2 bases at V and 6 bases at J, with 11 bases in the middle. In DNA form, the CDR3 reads TGTGCCAGCAGCTTAAGTCCGGGGCGCGAGCAGTACTTC. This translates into CASSLSPGREQYF.

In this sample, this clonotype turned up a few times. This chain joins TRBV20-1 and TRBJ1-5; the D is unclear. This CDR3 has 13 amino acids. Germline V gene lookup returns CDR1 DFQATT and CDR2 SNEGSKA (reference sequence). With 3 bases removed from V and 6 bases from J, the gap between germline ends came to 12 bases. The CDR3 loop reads CSASSVGGQPQHF. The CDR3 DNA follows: TGCAGTGCTAGTTCGGTGGGAGGTCAGCCCCAGCATTTT.

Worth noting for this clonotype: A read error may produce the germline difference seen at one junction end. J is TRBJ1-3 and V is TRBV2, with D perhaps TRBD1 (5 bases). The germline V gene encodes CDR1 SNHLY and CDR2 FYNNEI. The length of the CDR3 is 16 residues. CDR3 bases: TGCGCCAGCAGTTTGGCCCGACAGCCTGGCGGAGACACCATATATTTT. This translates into CASSLARQPGGDTIYF.

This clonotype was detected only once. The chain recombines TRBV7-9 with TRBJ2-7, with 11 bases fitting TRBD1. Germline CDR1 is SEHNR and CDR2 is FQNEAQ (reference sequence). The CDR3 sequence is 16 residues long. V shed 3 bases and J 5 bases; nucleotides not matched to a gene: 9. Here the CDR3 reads CASSFPRTGGRHEQYF. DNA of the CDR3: TGTGCCAGCAGCTTTCCTCGGACAGGGGGCCGTCACGAGCAGTACTTC.

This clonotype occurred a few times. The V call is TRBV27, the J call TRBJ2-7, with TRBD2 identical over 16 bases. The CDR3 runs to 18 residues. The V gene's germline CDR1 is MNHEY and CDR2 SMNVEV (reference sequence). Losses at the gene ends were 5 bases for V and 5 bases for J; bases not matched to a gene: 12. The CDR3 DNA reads TGTGCCAGCAGTCCGATGGGACTAGCGGGAGGGCCGGTAAACGAGCAGTACTTC. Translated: CASSPMGLAGGPVNEQYF.

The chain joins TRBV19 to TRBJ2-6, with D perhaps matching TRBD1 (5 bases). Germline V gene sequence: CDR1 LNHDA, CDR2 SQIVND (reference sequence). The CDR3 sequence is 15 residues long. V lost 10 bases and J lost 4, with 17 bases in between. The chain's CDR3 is CATRTQGPGANVLTF. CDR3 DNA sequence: TGTGCCACCCGAACCCAGGGTCCCGGGGCCAACGTCCTGACTTTC.

The CDR3 region has the DNA TGCGCCAGCAGCTTGGGTTCCGGAACCGAGACCCAGTACTTC. Translation gives CASSLGSGTETQYF. The chain has TRBV5-1 and TRBJ2-5; D is unclear. Trimming shortened V by 0 bases and J by 5 bases, and 11 bases separated the two germline ends. The CDR3 contains 14 residues. Germline CDR1 SGHRS, CDR2 YFSETQ.

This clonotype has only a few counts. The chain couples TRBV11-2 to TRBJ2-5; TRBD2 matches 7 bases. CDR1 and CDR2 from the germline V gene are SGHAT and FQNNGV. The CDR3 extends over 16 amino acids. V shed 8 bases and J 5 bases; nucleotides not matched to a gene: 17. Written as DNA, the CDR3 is TGTGCCAGCGCAAGGCTCCGGCGGGAGACACGGGAGACCCAGTACTTC. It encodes CASARLRRETRETQYF.

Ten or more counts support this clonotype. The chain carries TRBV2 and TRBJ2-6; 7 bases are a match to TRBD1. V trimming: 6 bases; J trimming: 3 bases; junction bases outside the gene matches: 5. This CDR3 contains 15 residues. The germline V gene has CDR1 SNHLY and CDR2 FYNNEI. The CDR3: CASSLDRVGANVLTF. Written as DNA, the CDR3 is TGTGCCAGCAGCCTCGACAGGGTTGGGGCCAACGTCCTGACTTTC.

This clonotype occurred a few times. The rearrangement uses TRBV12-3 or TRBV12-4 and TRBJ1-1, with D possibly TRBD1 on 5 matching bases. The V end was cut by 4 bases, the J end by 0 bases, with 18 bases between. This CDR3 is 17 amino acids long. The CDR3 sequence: CASSSGTIGALNTEAFF. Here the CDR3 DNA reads TGTGCCAGCAGTTCGGGGACGATTGGGGCCCTGAACACTGAAGCTTTCTTT.

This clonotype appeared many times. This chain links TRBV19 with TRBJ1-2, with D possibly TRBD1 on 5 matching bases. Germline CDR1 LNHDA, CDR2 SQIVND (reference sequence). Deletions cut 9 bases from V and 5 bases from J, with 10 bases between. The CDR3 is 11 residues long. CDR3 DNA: TGTGCCAGCAGGCGGGGGTATGGCTACACCTTC. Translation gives CASRRGYGYTF.

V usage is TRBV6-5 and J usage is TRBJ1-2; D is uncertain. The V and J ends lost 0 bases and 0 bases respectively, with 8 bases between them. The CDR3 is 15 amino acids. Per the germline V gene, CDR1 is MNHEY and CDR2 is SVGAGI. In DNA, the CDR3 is TGTGCCAGCAGTTACTCGTCCCCCCCTAACTATGGCTACACCTTC. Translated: CASSYSSPPNYGYTF.

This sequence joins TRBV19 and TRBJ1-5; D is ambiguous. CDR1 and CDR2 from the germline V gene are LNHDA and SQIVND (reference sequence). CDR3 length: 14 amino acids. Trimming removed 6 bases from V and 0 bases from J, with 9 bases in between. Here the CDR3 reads CASRQDSSNQPQHF. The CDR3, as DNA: TGTGCCAGTAGGCAGGATTCTAGCAATCAGCCCCAGCATTTT.